These 2 T cell receptor beta chains were sequenced from one sample in a study of neurological immune-mediated disorders. One entry per CDR3 protein, called by TCRdb with MiXCR from the 5' RACE reads. The table has tens of thousands of distinct CDR3 sequences, 5.2% seen once. Sequenced: PBMCs. Receptors originate from a young man with multiple sclerosis.

This clonotype was observed at least ten times. V gene TRBV5-6 combines with J gene TRBJ2-3, with D perhaps TRBD2 (7 bases). The CDR3 length is 17 residues. Germline V gene data show CDR1 as SGHDT and CDR2 as YYEEEE. The germline V and J ends were trimmed by 3 bases and 2 bases, with 19 bases remaining between them. The CDR3 region is CASSSRGGGTVTDTQYF. The CDR3 DNA reads TGTGCCAGCAGCTCCCGGGGAGGGGGGACTGTCACAGATACGCAGTATTTT. The variable domain in full, with the rest retrieved from reference TRBV5-6 and TRBJ2-3, is DAGVTQSPTHLIKTRGQQVTLRCSPKSGHDTVSWYQQALGQGPQFIFQYYEEEERQRGNFPDRFSGHQFPNYSSELNVNALLLGDSALYLCASSSRGGGTVTDTQYFGPGTRLTVL.

There are many counts of this clonotype. V gene TRBV18 combines with J gene TRBJ2-5; 7 bases match TRBD2. This CDR3 has 13 residues. Germline assignment: CDR1 KGHSH and CDR2 LQKENI. V lost 2 bases to trimming and J lost 5 bases; unmatched junction nucleotides: 2. CDR3 DNA: TGTGCCAGCTCACCAACTAGCGTCGAGACCCAGTACTTC. Translating it yields CASSPTSVETQYF.